The entry that follows covers one T cell receptor beta chain sequence. Unique molecular identifiers were incorporated during preparation of the TCRbeta library. Each CDR3 protein gets one entry after TCRdb re-called the PCR reads with MiXCR. The sample consists of over 300,000 distinct CDR3 sequences, over 9% of them appearing once. The sample is drawn from a study of T-cell reconstitution after alpha-beta-depleted transplantation in children. Germline V gene data show CDR1 as SEHNR and CDR2 as FQNEAQ (reference sequence). The ends were cut back, 2 bases at V and 2 bases at J, with 10 bases in the middle. This CDR3 spans 14 amino acids.

This clonotype originated in a human donor who donated a stem cell graft to a child with acute lymphoblastic leukemia. The source material was PBMCs from the stem cell graft donor, sampled from the stem cell graft. The chain is built from TRBV7-9 and TRBJ2-7; D not resolved. CDR3 nucleotide sequence: TGTGCCAGCAGCTTAAGTTTTGGGGCCTACGAGCAGTACTTC. Translating gives CASSLSFGAYEQYF.